One and the same sample provided the 24 T cell receptor beta chains below, sequenced in a study of OX40 agonist ivuxolimab in advanced cancers. Libraries were prepared by immunoSEQ multiplex PCR; TCRdb keeps only in-frame clonotypes and omits some of them. The table shows approximately 99,000 clones, with 85% to 90% occurring only once. Sequencing was performed on CD4+ or CD8+ T cells sorted from blood, taken in a trial of the OX40 agonist ivuxolimab. The receptors shown here come from an adult with an advanced solid tumor such as melanoma, head and neck, liver or kidney cancer.

The rearrangement uses TRBV5-1 and TRBJ1-2; TRBD1 is a possible D gene (5 bases). The germline CDR1 and CDR2 sequences are SGHRS and YFSETQ. Trimming removed 7 bases from V and 6 bases from J, with 16 bases in between. CDR3 length: 13 residues. CDR3 sequence: CASRRAQADGYTF. DNA of the CDR3: TGCGCCAGCCGAAGGGCACAGGCCGATGGCTACACCTTC.

The chain carries TRBV6-5 and TRBJ1-2; D gene unclear. CDR1 and CDR2 (germline): MNHEY, SVGAGI. The CDR3 spans 13 residues. V gave up 6 bases and J gave up 9 bases, with 17 bases separating them. The CDR3: CASSRREAQSYTF. In DNA, the CDR3 is TGTGCCAGCAGCCGGCGGGAAGCGCAGAGCTACACCTTC.

This chain links TRBV19 with TRBJ2-1; TRBD2 matches 9 bases. The CDR3 is made up of 13 amino acids. V was pared by 11 bases and J by 6 bases, with 8 bases of the junction left unmatched. CDR1 and CDR2 from the germline V gene are LNHDA and SQIVND (reference sequence). CDR3 DNA sequence: TGTGCCCCCCTAGCGGGGAGTATCAATGAGCAGTTCTTC. Protein sequence: CAPLAGSINEQFF. The whole variable domain, remainder taken from reference TRBV19 and TRBJ2-1, is DGGITQSPKYLFRKEGQNVTLSCEQNLNHDAMYWYRQDPGQGLRLIYYSQIVNDFQKGDIAEGYSVSREKKESFPLTVTSAQKNPTAFYLCAPLAGSINEQFFGPGTRLTVL.

CDR3 bases: TGTGCCAGCAGCCTCCCCCCCCTTTACGAGCAGTACTTC. Amino acids: CASSLPPLYEQYF. This chain connects TRBV7-2 to TRBJ2-7; D remains unclear. The CDR3 runs 13 residues. The V gene's germline CDR1 is SGHTA and CDR2 FQGNSA. Deletions cut 5 bases from V and 4 bases from J, with 12 bases between.

The gene calls are TRBV6-5 and TRBJ1-2; no reliable D call. V was shortened by 6 bases and J by 1 base, with 15 bases between the two germline ends. Germline CDR1 reads MNHEY; CDR2 reads SVGAGI. The CDR3 runs to 15 residues. CDR3 DNA sequence: TGTGCCAGCAGATCACAGACCGAGTTTAACTATGGCTACACCTTC. Translated, it gives CASRSQTEFNYGYTF.

This chain joins TRBV6-5 and TRBJ1-5, with unresolved D. The ends were cut back, 5 bases at V and 3 bases at J, with 8 bases in the middle. CDR3 length equals 13 residues. The germline gives CDR1 MNHEY, CDR2 SVGAGI. The CDR3 DNA reads as TGTGCCAGCAGTAAGGATTCCAATCAGCCCCAGCATTTT. This codes for CASSKDSNQPQHF.

The V gene is TRBV21-1, the J gene TRBJ1-5. TRBV21-1 is classified as a pseudogene. The CDR3 is 13 amino acids. CDR3 sequence: CASSPDGDQPQHF. The DNA for the CDR3 is TGTGCCAGCAGTCCGGACGGTGATCAGCCCCAGCATTTT.

The chain couples TRBV11-1 to TRBJ1-1, with D perhaps matching TRBD1 (5 bases). Germline CDR1 is SGHAT and CDR2 is FQDESV (reference sequence). Trimming cost V 3 bases and J 6 bases, with 11 bases left between them. The CDR3 is 13 residues long. The CDR3 protein is CASSFTGDSEAFF. In DNA form, the CDR3 reads TGTGCCAGCAGCTTTACGGGGGATTCTGAAGCTTTCTTT. The complete variable domain, with remaining parts taken from reference TRBV11-1 and TRBJ1-1, reads EAEVAQSPRYKITEKSQAVAFWCDPISGHATLYWYRQILGQGPELLVQFQDESVVDDSQLPKDRFSAERLKGVDSTLKIQPAELGDSAMYLCASSFTGDSEAFFGQGTRLTVV.

The J gene is TRBJ1-1, the V gene TRBV2, with 7 bases fitting TRBD1. This CDR3 has 14 residues. Germline trimming cut 1 base from V and 5 bases from J; bases unmatched to any gene: 4. The germline V gene has CDR1 SNHLY and CDR2 FYNNEI. The CDR3 bases are TGTGCCAGCAGTGAAGTGACAGGGAGGACTGAAGCTTTCTTT. This codes for CASSEVTGRTEAFF.

The chain links TRBV7-3 to TRBJ2-1, with 11 bases identical to TRBD2. Germline V lookup: CDR1 SGHTA, CDR2 FQGTGA. V gave up 3 bases and J gave up 5 bases; unmatched junction bases: 3. The CDR3 runs 15 residues. CDR3 in amino acids: CASSFGTSGNNEQFF. The CDR3 bases are TGTGCCAGCAGCTTCGGGACTAGCGGCAACAATGAGCAGTTCTTC. Full variable domain (outside the CDR3, taken from reference TRBV7-3 and TRBJ2-1): GAGVSQTPSNKVTEKGKYVELRCDPISGHTALYWYRQSLGQGPEFLIYFQGTGAADDSGLPNDRFFAVRPEGSVSTLKIQRTERGDSAVYLCASSFGTSGNNEQFFGPGTRLTVL.

In this sample, this clone turned up a few times. The chain uses TRBV18 and TRBJ1-2, with 8 bases that match TRBD1. This CDR3 has 15 amino acids. With 3 bases clipped from V and 6 bases from J, the junction kept 9 bases outside the gene matches. Germline V gene sequence: CDR1 KGHSH, CDR2 LQKENI. The CDR3 nucleotides read TGTGCCAGCTCACCCGGACAGGGCTTTTTGGATGGCTACACCTTC. This encodes CASSPGQGFLDGYTF.

This sequence joins TRBV18 and TRBJ2-1, with 7 positions matching TRBD1. The CDR3 is 18 residues long. CDR1 KGHSH and CDR2 LQKENI come from the germline V gene. Losses at the gene ends were 3 bases for V and 5 bases for J; bases not matched to a gene: 16. The CDR3 reads CASSPFRDSLANDNEQFF. The CDR3 coding sequence is TGTGCCAGCTCACCGTTCCGGGACAGTCTAGCCAACGACAATGAGCAGTTCTTC.

The chain combines TRBV5-1 with TRBJ2-1; TRBD2 is a possible D gene (5 bases). Trimming cost V 4 bases and J 4 bases, with 18 bases left between them. The CDR3 is made up of 16 amino acids. From germline, CDR1 is SGHRS and CDR2 YFSETQ. In DNA form, the CDR3 reads TGCGCCAGCAGCCCGGCCGGGGTACTAATATACAATGAGCAGTTCTTC. It specifies CASSPAGVLIYNEQFF.

V usage is TRBV19 and J usage is TRBJ1-1; D is undetermined. The CDR3 totals 15 residues. Germline V gene lookup returns CDR1 LNHDA and CDR2 SQIVND (reference sequence). V gave up 7 bases and J gave up 4 bases, with 19 bases separating them. The CDR3: CASKDASNSGTEAFF. CDR3 nucleotides: TGTGCCAGTAAAGACGCATCAAACTCGGGCACTGAAGCTTTCTTT.

The chain carries TRBV7-3 and TRBJ2-3, with TRBD2 as a possible D gene (5 bases). Trimming took 5 bases from V and 2 from J, leaving 14 bases between them. The CDR3 loop spans 15 amino acids. Germline loops: CDR1 SGHTA, CDR2 FQGTGA. CDR3 sequence reads: CASSDPSLHTDTQYF. In DNA, the CDR3 is TGTGCCAGCAGCGACCCTAGCCTCCACACAGATACGCAGTATTTT.

The chain recombines TRBV5-6 with TRBJ1-2; D uncertain. CDR3 length: 12 residues. Germline CDR1 reads SGHDT; CDR2 reads YYEEEE. Trimming pared 1 base from V and 4 bases from J, leaving 5 bases between. In nucleotides, the CDR3 is TGTGCCAGCAGCTTGTGGGGCTATGGCTACACCTTC. Encoded protein: CASSLWGYGYTF.

This chain connects TRBV18 to TRBJ1-1, with D maybe TRBD1 (6 bases). Germline V gives CDR1 KGHSH, CDR2 LQKENI. V was pared by 2 bases and J by 2 bases, with 12 bases between. The CDR3 sequence is 15 residues long. CDR3 DNA: TGTGCCAGCTCACCAAAGACAGGTCCTAACACTGAAGCTTTCTTT. This encodes CASSPKTGPNTEAFF.

J is TRBJ2-5 and V is TRBV18; 7 bases are shared with TRBD1. This CDR3 region has 15 residues. Trimming removed 3 bases from V and 1 base from J; junction bases left unmatched: 5. Germline-derived CDR1 and CDR2 are KGHSH and LQKENI. The DNA of the CDR3 is TGTGCCAGCTCACCGCCGACAGGGATCCAAGAGACCCAGTACTTC. This translates into CASSPPTGIQETQYF.

The chain joins TRBV6-6 to TRBJ2-7; a possible D gene is TRBD2 (6 bases). V gave up 5 bases and J gave up 3 bases, with 17 bases separating them. The CDR3 sequence is 15 residues long. In germline, CDR1 is MNHNY, CDR2 SVGAGI (reference sequence). The CDR3 region has the DNA TGTGCCAGCAGTGACCAGGGAGGAGGGAACTACGAGCAGTACTTC. Encoded protein: CASSDQGGGNYEQYF.

This clone was detected only a few times. This chain links TRBV2 with TRBJ1-5, with D possibly being TRBD1 (5 bases). Germline loops: CDR1 SNHLY, CDR2 FYNNEI. This CDR3 has 15 residues. V lost 6 bases and J 0 bases, leaving 12 bases between the germline ends. CDR3 coding DNA: TGTGCCAGCAGCCCGGGACGGTATAGCAATCAGCCCCAGCATTTT. This codes for CASSPGRYSNQPQHF.

The table lists this clone with a count of one. The CDR3 loop is CATAGTGTSIGEKLFF. The CDR3, as DNA: TGTGCCACCGCCGGGACAGGGACGAGTATTGGTGAAAAACTGTTTTTT. The rearrangement joins TRBV19 to TRBJ1-4, with 9 bases lining up with TRBD1. The ends lost 10 bases at V and 7 bases at J; junction bases unmatched: 16. CDR3 length equals 16 residues. CDR1 LNHDA and CDR2 SQIVND come from the germline V gene (reference sequence). Filled out from reference TRBV19 and TRBJ1-4, the complete variable domain reads DGGITQSPKYLFRKEGQNVTLSCEQNLNHDAMYWYRQDPGQGLRLIYYSQIVNDFQKGDIAEGYSVSREKKESFPLTVTSAQKNPTAFYLCATAGTGTSIGEKLFFGSGTQLSVL.

The rearrangement links TRBV27 to TRBJ2-3; 8 bases are shared with TRBD2. V shed 2 bases, J shed 2 bases, and the junction held 15 bases outside the gene matches. From germline, CDR1 is MNHEY and CDR2 SMNVEV (reference sequence). This CDR3 region has 19 residues. CDR3: CASSLTPLFAGGYTDTQYF. The CDR3 DNA reads as TGTGCCAGCAGTTTAACCCCTTTGTTTGCGGGAGGATACACAGATACGCAGTATTTT.

The chain links TRBV29-1 to TRBJ1-5, with D unresolved. The CDR3 is 13 amino acids. Germline CDR1 reads SQVTM; CDR2 reads ANQGSEA. V was shortened by 4 bases and J by 7 bases, with 14 bases between the two germline ends. The CDR3 DNA is TGCAGCGTTGTGGGAGTCGCGGGGCAGCCCCAGCATTTT. Amino acids: CSVVGVAGQPQHF.

The V call is TRBV18, the J call TRBJ1-1, with TRBD1 matching over 8 bases. The CDR3 is made up of 16 amino acids. Trimming at V came to 6 bases and at J to 0 bases, leaving 9 bases not matched to a gene. Germline CDR1 and CDR2: KGHSH and LQKENI. The CDR3 nucleotides read TGTGCCAGCTCGATCGGACAGGGATCGTTGAACACTGAAGCTTTCTTT. Translated: CASSIGQGSLNTEAFF.